The 20 T cell receptor beta chains listed next were all sequenced from one sample in a study of graft-versus-host responses after intestinal transplantation. The method was immunoSEQ multiplex PCR; TCRdb's version includes in-frame clones alone and lacks a portion of them. The sample contains more than 60,000 clones, 80% to 95% of which appear only once. Antigen specificity for these receptors is unknown. The sequencing used unstimulated CD8+ T cells sorted from spleen or lymph node cells, collected before intestinal transplant. The source of these receptors is a human donor who received an intestinal transplant.

This chain joins TRBV6-5 and TRBJ1-2, with 9 positions matching TRBD1. Trimming cost V 6 bases and J 7 bases; bases outside gene matches: 6. From germline, CDR1 is MNHEY and CDR2 SVGAGI. This CDR3 has 13 residues. The CDR3 protein is CASSLGQGGGYTF. The CDR3 bases are TGTGCCAGCAGCCTGGGACAGGGTGGTGGCTACACCTTC.

The chain uses TRBV11-2 and TRBJ2-1; 9 positions agree with TRBD2. Trimming cost V 5 bases and J 2 bases; bases outside gene matches: 4. The germline gives CDR1 SGHAT, CDR2 FQNNGV. CDR3 length: 15 residues. This CDR3 reads CASSPSGGPYNEQFF. The DNA for the CDR3 is TGTGCCAGCAGCCCAAGCGGGGGGCCCTACAATGAGCAGTTCTTC.

The chain has TRBV27 and TRBJ1-6; tentatively, D is TRBD1 (5 bases). Looked up from germline, CDR1 is MNHEY and CDR2 is SMNVEV (reference sequence). The CDR3 length is 13 residues. Trimming removed 3 bases at V and 14 bases at J, with 14 bases between. This CDR3 is CASSFGGGWALHF. CDR3 sequence (DNA): TGTGCCAGCAGTTTTGGCGGGGGATGGGCCCTCCACTTT.

The chain recombines TRBV13 with TRBJ2-1; no firm D call. Germline V CDR1 and CDR2: PRHDT, FYEKMQ (reference sequence). This CDR3 contains 12 residues. Trimming cost V 5 bases and J 7 bases, with 9 bases left between them. This chain's CDR3 is CASSPDGNEQFF. As DNA, the CDR3 is TGTGCCAGCAGCCCCGACGGGAATGAGCAGTTCTTC.

The chain is built from TRBV13 and TRBJ2-7; a weak D match, TRBD1 (6 bases). CDR1 and CDR2 (germline): PRHDT, FYEKMQ (reference sequence). Trimming took off 0 bases at V and 6 bases at J, with 15 bases between the two ends. The CDR3 has 15 amino acids. CDR3 amino acids: CASSLGAAGVLEQYF. CDR3 DNA: TGTGCCAGCAGCTTAGGTGCAGCAGGGGTCCTCGAGCAGTACTTC.

The chain uses TRBV4-1 and TRBJ2-7; 10 bases line up with TRBD2. The V segment lost 2 bases and the J segment 6 bases; nucleotides outside the gene matches: 7. The CDR3 sequence is 15 residues long. The germline gives CDR1 MGHRA, CDR2 YSYEKL. CDR3 DNA: TGCGCCAGCAGCCAAAGAGCGGGGGGGCGGGCCGAGCAGTACTTC. Its translation is CASSQRAGGRAEQYF.

The gene calls are TRBV2 and TRBJ2-7; maybe TRBD1 (5 bases). Trimming shortened V by 8 bases and J by 2 bases, and 7 bases separated the two germline ends. There are 11 residues in the CDR3. The V gene's germline CDR1 is SNHLY and CDR2 FYNNEI. In nucleotides, the CDR3 is TGTGCCAGCGGGGCCGCCTACGAGCAGTACTTC. Amino acids: CASGAAYEQYF.

The chain uses TRBV5-1 and TRBJ1-1; perhaps TRBD1 as D (5 bases). The germline V gene encodes CDR1 SGHRS and CDR2 YFSETQ. Trimming pared 0 bases from V and 0 bases from J, leaving 18 bases between. The CDR3 extends over 18 amino acids. In nucleotides, the CDR3 is TGCGCCAGCAGCTTGGTAGGGACTGTCAAGGACATGAACACTGAAGCTTTCTTT. Its protein is CASSLVGTVKDMNTEAFF.

The gene calls are TRBV7-9 and TRBJ2-7; TRBD1 matches 9 bases. There are 13 residues in the CDR3. Germline V gene data show CDR1 as SEHNR and CDR2 as FQNEAQ (reference sequence). V shed 4 bases and J 6 bases; nucleotides not matched to a gene: 4. CDR3 DNA sequence: TGTGCCAGCAGCTGGACAGGGGCAAGCGAGCAGTACTTC. Encoded protein: CASSWTGASEQYF.

This clone was counted a few times. V and J are TRBV9 and TRBJ1-1, with unresolved D. V shed 0 bases and J shed 3 bases, with 12 bases lying between them. The CDR3 covers 15 residues. Per the germline V gene, CDR1 is SGDLS and CDR2 is YYNGEE. The CDR3 sequence: CASSVAGSGDTEAFF. The CDR3 DNA sequence: TGTGCCAGCAGCGTAGCGGGATCCGGAGACACTGAAGCTTTCTTT. Looking up the rest from reference TRBV9 and TRBJ1-1 gives the full variable domain: DSGVTQTPKHLITATGQRVTLRCSPRSGDLSVYWYQQSLDQGLQFLIQYYNGEERAKGNILERFSAQQFPDLHSELNLSSLELGDSALYFCASSVAGSGDTEAFFGQGTRLTVV.

This CDR3 reads CASKWGAEAFF. The CDR3 coding sequence is TGTGCCAGCAAGTGGGGGGCTGAAGCTTTCTTT. V is TRBV6-5 and J is TRBJ1-1; TRBD1 is a possible D gene (5 bases). CDR3 length: 11 residues. From germline, CDR1 is MNHEY and CDR2 SVGAGI. Trimming took 7 bases from V and 6 from J, leaving 9 bases between them.

This chain joins TRBV19 and TRBJ2-3, with 8 positions matching TRBD2. The trim removed 5 bases at V and 1 base at J, leaving 2 bases unmatched. The CDR3 length is 14 residues. Germline CDR1 LNHDA, CDR2 SQIVND (reference sequence). CDR3 in amino acids: CASSPLAGTDTQYF. The CDR3 DNA reads TGTGCCAGTAGTCCACTAGCGGGCACAGATACGCAGTATTTT.

The chain joins TRBV5-4 to TRBJ2-1, with D possibly matching TRBD2 (6 bases). With 0 bases removed from V and 0 bases from J, the gap between germline ends came to 10 bases. Germline V lookup: CDR1 SGHNT, CDR2 YYREEE (reference sequence). The CDR3 runs 16 residues. CDR3 sequence reads: CASSLAAGDSYNEQFF. The CDR3 DNA is TGTGCCAGCAGCTTGGCAGCGGGTGACTCCTACAATGAGCAGTTCTTC. Drawing the rest from reference TRBV5-4 and TRBJ2-1, the complete variable domain is ETGVTQSPTHLIKTRGQQVTLRCSSQSGHNTVSWYQQALGQGPQFIFQYYREEENGRGNFPPRFSGLQFPNYSSELNVNALELDDSALYLCASSLAAGDSYNEQFFGPGTRLTVL.

The chain employs TRBV2 and TRBJ1-2; D is perhaps TRBD1 (5 bases). From germline, CDR1 is SNHLY and CDR2 FYNNEI. Trimming left V 2 bases short and J 0 bases short, with 13 bases between. CDR3 length equals 16 residues. The CDR3 protein is CASSEWEGPSNYGYTF. The CDR3 DNA follows: TGTGCCAGCAGTGAATGGGAGGGGCCGTCTAACTATGGCTACACCTTC.

The CDR3 loop reads CASSSSGGVGNEQFF. The CDR3 DNA follows: TGCGCCAGCAGCTCTAGCGGGGGGGTTGGCAATGAGCAGTTCTTC. This chain connects TRBV5-1 to TRBJ2-1; 12 nucleotides agree with TRBD2. Germline CDR1 SGHRS, CDR2 YFSETQ. The CDR3 sequence is 15 residues long. Trimming removed 3 bases from V and 6 bases from J; junction bases left unmatched: 4.

This sequence joins TRBV7-8 and TRBJ2-7, with 7 bases fitting TRBD2. In germline, CDR1 is SGHVS, CDR2 FQNEAQ. This CDR3 spans 13 amino acids. The J segment lost 4 bases and the V segment lost 1 base, leaving 1 base of the junction unmatched. This chain's CDR3 is CASSLGGGYEQYF. In nucleotides, the CDR3 is TGTGCCAGCAGCTTAGGGGGGGGGTACGAGCAGTACTTC.

This chain joins TRBV7-6 and TRBJ2-7; a possible D gene is TRBD1 (5 bases). V was shortened by 1 base and J by 3 bases, with 13 bases between the two germline ends. The CDR3 sequence is 15 residues long. Germline CDR1 reads SGHVS; CDR2 reads FNYEAQ. The CDR3 bases are TGTGCCAGCAGCTTAGAGGCCGACAGCCGCTACGAGCAGTACTTC. This encodes CASSLEADSRYEQYF.

The chain carries TRBV7-9 and TRBJ2-5, with 7 bases lining up with TRBD2. Germline-derived CDR1 and CDR2 are SEHNR and FQNEAQ (reference sequence). The CDR3 is 14 residues long. V lost 5 bases to trimming and J lost 5 bases; unmatched junction nucleotides: 8. CDR3 DNA: TGTGCCAGCAGCGAGCCGGGGGGTGGGGAGACCCAGTACTTC. Its protein is CASSEPGGGETQYF.

This clone has just one count. This chain uses TRBV15 with TRBJ1-5; 11 positions match TRBD1. Germline CDR1 LNHNV, CDR2 YYDKDF (reference sequence). The CDR3 has 16 amino acids. The ends lost 7 bases at V and 7 bases at J; junction bases unmatched: 12. CDR3 nucleotides: TGTGCCACCAACCTCCTTGGGACAGGGGGATCCCAGCCCCAGCATTTT. It is translated as CATNLLGTGGSQPQHF.

The chain recombines TRBV5-6 with TRBJ2-1; D call uncertain. Deletions cut 3 bases from V and 0 bases from J, with 10 bases between. CDR3 length equals 15 residues. CDR1 and CDR2 (germline): SGHDT, YYEEEE. CDR3 protein: CASSSRQGSYNEQFF. CDR3 nucleotide sequence: TGTGCCAGCAGCTCCCGACAAGGCTCCTACAATGAGCAGTTCTTC.